This T cell receptor beta chain was identified in a study of tumor-infiltrating lymphocytes in localized non-small cell lung cancer (dated by TCRdb to about 2021). With regard to the full study: Patients whose samples were collected after neoadjuvant chemotherapy, as well as both smokers and never-smokers and several histologies, were included in the cohort. Each patient provided resected tumor tissue plus uninvolved lung tissue from the same patient, with the uninvolved lung tissue described as non-adjacent to the tumor. Flow cytometry, multiplex immunofluorescence, RNA-seq, exome sequencing and proteomics were applied to the same patients as TCR sequencing, which was one of several integrated assays. The overall ICON cohort comprised over 140 surgical patients with localized non-small cell lung cancer whose tumors were resected. The paired tumor versus uninvolved lung comparison of immunoSEQ T-cell fraction included roughly 54 patients. The investigation overall reported the following: Because different pieces of the same tissue were used for different assays, technical variation could not be separated from intratumor heterogeneity. Assay coverage differed among patients according to how much tissue was available, so only a subset of the cohort had TCR sequencing. TCR-derived T-cell fraction did not differ between the flow cytometry-defined immunotypes IM1 (good prognosis) and IM2 (poor prognosis). Higher T cell infiltration in tumors than in uninvolved lung tissue was supported by TCRbeta sequencing, consistent with immunofluorescence CD3 counts.

Note on this clone: The clone's antigen remains unknown. No much larger clone is present one base from it, and per-base qualities are unavailable.

The first patient joined ICON in the first half of 2016, and enrollment wrapped up when the last patient was enrolled in 2018. A subcohort of around 77 patients provided fresh tumor and matched uninvolved tissue for in-depth immune analyses, with TCR sequencing among those analyses. DNA isolated from bulk tissue, without cell sorting, was used for TCR sequencing. The T-cell fraction in tumor and uninvolved lung tissue was provided by TCR sequencing with the immunoSEQ assay. Concerning the study's data processing: For survival analysis, patients were split into high (upper tertile) and low (lower two tertiles) T-cell fraction groups and compared by log-rank test. A signed-rank test was used to test differences in T-cell fraction between paired tumor and uninvolved lung samples. What TCRdb holds here is the immuneACCESS table cut down to in-frame rearrangements. Part of the clones is not present; checked against another copy, under half of the missing clones reflect an unresolved V gene, and the others are unexplained. V and J calls and clone size are those listed in that table; D and trimming were worked out from the DNA. The sample table records approximately 15,000 clones; 80% of these occur just once. Of the sample, over 9% is held by the ten largest clones.

Sequencing was carried out using uninvolved lung tissue not adjacent to the tumor. The receptor was isolated from a human donor with non-small cell lung cancer.

The nucleotide sequence is given as TGTGCCAGCACCGACGGACTTGTTTCCGATGAGCAGTTCTTC. The translation is CASTDGLVSDEQFF. Recombination connected TRBV9 to TRBJ2-1; perhaps TRBD2 is the D gene, with 5 bases matching. V loses 6 bases of germline sequence and J loses 8 bases, and the interval between the two ends is 18 bases. Based on the germline V gene, the CDR1 and CDR2 sequences are SGDLS and YYNGEE. The CDR3 numbers 14 residues from cysteine through phenylalanine. CDR3 DNA only is kept here, 42 bases in frame from base 1. Joined to the reference TRBV9 and TRBJ2-1 proteins, this CDR3 gives the full variable domain: DSGVTQTPKHLITATGQRVTLRCSPRSGDLSVYWYQQSLDQGLQFLIQYYNGEERAKGNILERFSAQQFPDLHSELNLSSLELGDSALYFCASTDGLVSDEQFFGPGTRLTVL.